These 24 T cell receptor beta chains originate from one sample sequenced in a study of beta chain features in type 1 diabetes. Expressed TCRB transcripts were sequenced after all isolated RNA was converted to cDNA. Profiled with immunoSEQ multiplex PCR; TCRdb holds only in-frame clones, not every one. This sample yields more than 300,000 clones, of which around a tenth are seen a single time; 0.45% to 0.65% belongs to the top ten. For these receptors, no antigen is known. The study, taken as a whole, reports: Significant though moderate, a shortening of TCRB CDR3s appeared in all four CD4+ subsets of Type 1 diabetes patients.

The specimen was central memory CD4+ T cells from blood. The receptors were gathered from a young man with type 1 diabetes.

The chain couples TRBV7-2 to TRBJ2-3; possible D gene TRBD2, 6 bases. Germline V gene sequence: CDR1 SGHTA, CDR2 FQGNSA. Trimming took 4 bases from V and 2 from J, leaving 16 bases between them. This CDR3 has 16 residues. The DNA for the CDR3 is TGTGCCAGCAGCTCGGGACTTATCGATATCACAGATACGCAGTATTTT. This translates into CASSSGLIDITDTQYF.

This clone has just a few counts. The chain joins TRBV27 to TRBJ2-5; weak D call: TRBD1 (6 bases). Trimming removed 8 bases from V and 5 bases from J, with 9 bases in between. This CDR3 has 11 residues. Germline V gives CDR1 MNHEY, CDR2 SMNVEV (reference sequence). The CDR3 reads CASGGRETQYF. The CDR3 DNA reads as TGTGCCAGCGGGGGCCGGGAGACCCAGTACTTC.

This chain joins TRBV28 and TRBJ2-7, with 10 bases that match TRBD2. Per germline, CDR1 MDHEN and CDR2 SYDVKM. V lost 6 bases, J lost 3 bases, and 8 bases stayed unmatched. This CDR3 has 15 residues. The CDR3 is CASSSGGTSDYEQYF. DNA of the CDR3: TGTGCCAGCAGCTCAGGCGGGACTAGCGACTACGAGCAGTACTTC. Filled out from reference TRBV28 and TRBJ2-7, the complete variable domain reads DVKVTQSSRYLVKRTGEKVFLECVQDMDHENMFWYRQDPGLGLRLIYFSYDVKMKEKGDIPEGYSVSREKKERFSLILESASTNQTSMYLCASSSGGTSDYEQYFGPGTRLTVT.

V is TRBV18 and J is TRBJ2-1, with TRBD2 identical over 7 bases. Germline values: CDR1 KGHSH, CDR2 LQKENI. CDR3 length: 14 amino acids. V lost 8 bases and J lost 8; bases outside the gene matches: 12. The CDR3 nucleotides are TGTGCCAGCCGCGAAAGCGGGAAGGGTGATGAGCAGTTCTTC. It yields the protein CASRESGKGDEQFF.

This clone turned up a few times. This sample also contains other DNA sequences that code for the same CDR3. The chain employs TRBV19 and TRBJ2-7; TRBD1 aligns across 8 bases. This CDR3 contains 14 residues. The junction had 4 bases not matched to a gene; V was cut back by 6 bases and J by 0 bases. The germline CDR1 and CDR2 sequences are LNHDA and SQIVND (reference sequence). CDR3 protein: CASRDRASSYEQYF. Here the CDR3 DNA reads TGTGCCAGTAGGGACAGGGCTAGCTCCTACGAGCAGTACTTC.

The chain carries TRBV2 and TRBJ2-3, with 13 bases identical to TRBD2. Germline V gene lookup returns CDR1 SNHLY and CDR2 FYNNEI. The CDR3 contains 15 residues. The V segment lost 6 bases and the J segment 4 bases; nucleotides outside the gene matches: 4. CDR3 residues: CASRKLAGGPDTQYF. In nucleotides, the CDR3 is TGTGCCAGCAGGAAACTAGCGGGAGGGCCAGATACGCAGTATTTT.

This clone has just a few counts. V gene TRBV19 combines with J gene TRBJ1-5; possibly TRBD1 for D (6 bases). The CDR3 length is 16 residues. CDR1 is LNHDA, CDR2 SQIVND, per germline (reference sequence). Trimming stripped 4 bases from V and 1 base from J, with 14 bases between. CDR3 sequence: CASSTLLQGSNQPQHF. In DNA form, the CDR3 reads TGTGCCAGTAGTACTCTTCTACAGGGAAGCAATCAGCCCCAGCATTTT.

This clone was picked up a small number of times. This CDR3 is also generated by other DNA sequences in the sample. V is TRBV5-4 and J is TRBJ2-6, with D perhaps TRBD2 (5 bases). The V end was cut by 4 bases, the J end by 2 bases, with 10 bases between. Germline V gene data show CDR1 as SGHNT and CDR2 as YYREEE (reference sequence). The CDR3 is made up of 15 amino acids. Here the CDR3 reads CASSLGGAGANVLTF. CDR3 nucleotides: TGTGCCAGCAGCCTCGGAGGCGCTGGGGCCAACGTCCTGACTTTC. The entire variable domain, with the rest obtained from reference TRBV5-4 and TRBJ2-6, is as follows: ETGVTQSPTHLIKTRGQQVTLRCSSQSGHNTVSWYQQALGQGPQFIFQYYREEENGRGNFPPRFSGLQFPNYSSELNVNALELDDSALYLCASSLGGAGANVLTFGAGSRLTVL.

This clone was found a few times. This chain links TRBV6-5 with TRBJ1-2, with a weak D call TRBD1 (5 bases). V was cut by 5 bases and J by 5 bases, with 9 bases left in between. Germline CDR1 is MNHEY and CDR2 is SVGAGI. The CDR3 runs to 12 residues. Written as DNA, the CDR3 is TGTGCCAGCAGTCGCCAGGGTTATGGCTACACCTTC. Translation: CASSRQGYGYTF.

This clone has a handful of counts. This CDR3 is CAREMGLAGGYTDTQYF. DNA for the CDR3: TGTGCCAGGGAAATGGGACTAGCGGGAGGCTACACAGATACGCAGTATTTT. The rearrangement links TRBV6-4 to TRBJ2-3; 15 bases are shared with TRBD2. CDR3 length: 17 residues. CDR1 is MRHNA and CDR2 is SNTAGT in the germline V gene. The J segment lost 2 bases and the V segment lost 9 bases, leaving 9 bases of the junction unmatched.

This clone has only a few counts. The chain joins TRBV5-1 to TRBJ1-1; D is possibly TRBD1 (6 bases). The germline V gene encodes CDR1 SGHRS and CDR2 YFSETQ. Trimming removed 0 bases from V and 7 bases from J, with 10 bases in between. The CDR3 totals 13 residues. Here the CDR3 reads CASSLGTAGEAFF. CDR3 DNA: TGCGCCAGCAGCTTGGGGACAGCCGGTGAAGCTTTCTTT.

This clone was observed a few times. The rearrangement joins TRBV4-3 to TRBJ2-6, with D possibly TRBD2 on 6 matching bases. Trimming took 0 bases from V and 2 from J, leaving 8 bases between them. Germline loops: CDR1 LGHNA, CDR2 YSLEER. The CDR3 covers 16 residues. CDR3 amino acids: CASSQDPGAGANVLTF. CDR3 DNA sequence: TGCGCCAGCAGCCAAGATCCGGGGGCTGGGGCCAACGTCCTGACTTTC.

The chain is built from TRBV7-6 and TRBJ2-5; TRBD1 matches at 8 bases. Looked up from germline, CDR1 is SGHVS and CDR2 is FNYEAQ. This CDR3 spans 13 amino acids. Trimming removed 3 bases from V and 5 bases from J; junction bases left unmatched: 2. CDR3 DNA sequence: TGTGCCAGCAGCTTTCGACAGGGGGAGACCCAGTACTTC. This codes for CASSFRQGETQYF.

In this sample, this clone turned up a few times. This rearrangement joins TRBV4-2 to TRBJ1-5, with a weak D call TRBD1 (5 bases). The germline V gene encodes CDR1 LGHNA and CDR2 YNFKEQ. CDR3 length: 15 residues. V lost 3 bases and J 2 bases, leaving 11 bases between the germline ends. CDR3 amino acids: CASSHRRGGNQPQHF. CDR3 sequence (DNA): TGTGCCAGCAGCCACCGAAGGGGCGGCAATCAGCCCCAGCATTTT.

This chain uses TRBV5-4 with TRBJ1-2; no firm D call. CDR1 is SGHNT and CDR2 is YYREEE in the germline V gene (reference sequence). The CDR3 spans 15 residues. Trimming removed 1 base at V and 3 bases at J, with 13 bases between. Here the CDR3 reads CASSLSSLMDYGYTF. Here the CDR3 DNA reads TGTGCCAGCAGCTTGTCGTCTCTGATGGACTATGGCTACACCTTC.

CDR3 nucleotide sequence: TGTGCCAGCAGCGCCTTGACAGGGAACTATGGCTACACCTTC. It codes for CASSALTGNYGYTF. The chain uses TRBV7-9 and TRBJ1-2; 7 bases map to TRBD1. Per germline, CDR1 SEHNR and CDR2 FQNEAQ (reference sequence). The trim removed 5 bases at V and 2 bases at J, leaving 5 bases unmatched. The CDR3 has 14 amino acids.

This clone was detected a few times. V is TRBV11-3 and J is TRBJ2-1; D possibly corresponds to TRBD1 (6 bases). V was trimmed by 1 base and J by 3 bases, leaving 10 bases between them. The CDR3 is 15 residues long. Germline CDR1 SGHNT, CDR2 YENEEA. The CDR3, as DNA: TGTGCCAGCAGCTTAGCAGGGGACAACTACAATGAGCAGTTCTTC. Translating it yields CASSLAGDNYNEQFF.

This clone came up a few times. This chain joins TRBV6-1 and TRBJ1-1; D is perhaps TRBD1 (6 bases). V was trimmed by 5 bases and J by 1 base, leaving 11 bases between them. The CDR3 sequence is 14 residues long. Germline V gene data show CDR1 as MNHNS and CDR2 as SASEGT. The CDR3 sequence is CASSTGFANTEAFF. The CDR3 DNA reads as TGTGCCAGCAGTACAGGGTTCGCGAACACTGAAGCTTTCTTT.

The rearrangement uses TRBV11-2 and TRBJ2-3; no clear D gene. The CDR3 consists of 17 residues. Trimming removed 5 bases at V and 2 bases at J, with 20 bases between. Germline assignment: CDR1 SGHAT and CDR2 FQNNGV. Written as DNA, the CDR3 is TGTGCCAGCAGCCCATTAGTAGGGCCGACCTACACAGATACGCAGTATTTT. Encoded protein: CASSPLVGPTYTDTQYF.

The chain carries TRBV18 and TRBJ1-1, with D perhaps matching TRBD1 (6 bases). V dropped 3 bases and J dropped 3 bases, with 11 bases sitting between them. CDR3 size: 14 residues. The V gene's germline CDR1 is KGHSH and CDR2 LQKENI. CDR3 sequence reads: CASSPSEGDTEAFF. The CDR3 region has the DNA TGTGCCAGCTCACCGAGCGAGGGGGACACTGAAGCTTTCTTT.

In this sample, this clone turned up a few times. The gene calls are TRBV4-3 and TRBJ2-3; 14 bases fit TRBD2. Germline V CDR1 and CDR2: LGHNA, YSLEER. The CDR3 length is 17 residues. Unmatched junction bases numbered 5, after V lost 0 bases and J lost 6 bases. The CDR3 sequence is CASSQDQTSGRVDTQYF. DNA for the CDR3: TGCGCCAGCAGCCAAGACCAGACTAGCGGGAGGGTGGATACGCAGTATTTT.

A few counts support this clone. The V and J genes are TRBV11-2 and TRBJ2-7; 8 bases agree with TRBD1. This CDR3 spans 15 amino acids. V lost 0 bases and J lost 2; bases outside the gene matches: 3. Germline CDR1 SGHAT, CDR2 FQNNGV. CDR3 sequence reads: CASSLEGQGTYEQYF. CDR3 nucleotide sequence: TGTGCCAGCAGCTTAGAAGGACAGGGAACCTACGAGCAGTACTTC.

This clone has at least ten counts. Other DNA sequences within the sample encode an identical CDR3. The J gene is TRBJ1-2, the V gene TRBV7-9; D is undetermined. Germline CDR1 is SEHNR and CDR2 is FQNEAQ (reference sequence). The CDR3 sequence is 11 residues long. Trimming stripped 6 bases from V and 2 bases from J, with 4 bases between. CDR3 in amino acids: CASSLNYGYTF. The CDR3 nucleotides are TGTGCCAGCAGTTTAAACTATGGCTACACCTTC.

The table lists this clone with a count of one. The chain couples TRBV15 to TRBJ2-2; D gene uncertain. Germline lookup yields CDR1 LNHNV and CDR2 YYDKDF (reference sequence). The CDR3 consists of 15 residues. V was clipped by 2 bases and J by 4 bases, with 11 bases between them. The CDR3: CATSRPPMGTGELFF. Here the CDR3 DNA reads TGTGCCACCAGCAGACCTCCTATGGGCACCGGGGAGCTGTTTTTT.